A selection of T cell receptor beta chains follows, all from one sample in a study of STAT3 mutations in large granular lymphocyte leukemia. Sequencing was performed with immunoSEQ multiplex PCR; in TCRdb, only in-frame clones are kept and a portion is missing. The data contain several thousand clones, roughly 51% of them singletons. The sequencing input was peripheral blood mononuclear cells. Receptor source: a male patient aged 50 or older with T-cell large granular lymphocyte leukemia. Some clones in this sample may be carry-over from other donors' samples. CDR3s include the opening cysteine and the closing phenylalanine or tryptophan. Each record gives: V gene, J gene, D gene, clone size, CDR3 length, CDR3 protein, CDR3 DNA. The D gene is left open where the match is weak. The size field is filled for only some rows; it gives once, few, many or a size class.

TRBV28	TRBJ2-5	TRBD2	.	15	CASSLTSGIGETQYF	TGTGCCAGCAGTTTAACTAGCGGGATTGGGGAGACCCAGTACTTC
TRBV11-2	TRBJ1-3	.	.	14	CASSSATYGNTIYF	TGTGCCAGCAGCTCGGCCACCTATGGAAACACCATATATTTT
TRBV27	TRBJ2-3	TRBD2	few	13	CASSPTSEDTQYF	TGTGCCAGCAGTCCGACTAGCGAAGATACGCAGTATTTT
TRBV27	TRBJ1-2	TRBD1	few	14	CASSWGQGAKGYTF	TGTGCCAGCAGTTGGGGACAGGGGGCAAAGGGGTACACCTTC
TRBV30	TRBJ1-4	TRBD1	medium-sized	10	CARRGEKLFF	TGTGCCCGCAGGGGGGAAAAACTGTTTTTT
TRBV30	TRBJ1-5	.	.	14	CAWNLRADNQPQHF	TGTGCCTGGAACCTCCGGGCGGACAATCAGCCCCAGCATTTT
TRBV18	TRBJ2-7	TRBD2	few	15	CASSPGLAGLYEQYF	TGTGCCAGCTCACCAGGACTAGCGGGCCTTTACGAGCAGTACTTC
TRBV5-1	TRBJ1-5	.	.	13	CASSLDRAQPQHF	TGCGCCAGCAGCTTGGACAGGGCCCAGCCCCAGCATTTT
TRBV2	TRBJ1-2	.	few	13	CASRWDGNYGYTF	TGTGCCAGCAGGTGGGACGGGAACTATGGCTACACCTTC
TRBV9	TRBJ2-5	.	.	14	CASSVDPGHETQYF	TGTGCCAGCAGCGTAGATCCAGGGCACGAGACCCAGTACTTC
TRBV14	TRBJ2-1	.	few	12	CASSPAPYEQFF	TGTGCCAGCAGCCCTGCTCCGTATGAGCAGTTCTTC
TRBV14	TRBJ2-7	.	.	16	CASSHITGVFGDEQYF	TGTGCCAGCAGCCATATCACGGGAGTATTTGGCGACGAGCAGTACTTC
TRBV5-1	TRBJ2-5	.	.	15	CASSSGVSLPETQYF	TGCGCCAGCAGCTCCGGGGTATCCCTCCCAGAGACCCAGTACTTC
TRBV7-9	TRBJ1-2	.	few	13	CASSLRTDYGYTF	TGTGCCAGCAGCCTTCGGACAGACTATGGCTACACCTTC
TRBV7-9	TRBJ1-1	.	.	14	CASSPGHQGTEAFF	TGTGCCAGCAGCCCGGGACATCAGGGCACTGAAGCTTTCTTT
TRBV27	TRBJ2-3	TRBD2	.	13	CASSSTSEDTQYF	TGTGCCAGCAGTTCGACTAGCGAGGATACGCAGTATTTT
TRBV14	TRBJ2-1	TRBD2	.	17	CASSQFLLAGGNNEQFF	TGTGCCAGCAGCCAATTTTTACTAGCGGGAGGAAACAATGAGCAGTTCTTC
TRBV6-6	TRBJ2-7	TRBD1	.	12	CASRGQPLEQYF	TGTGCCAGCAGGGGACAGCCCCTCGAGCAGTACTTC
TRBV30	TRBJ2-7	TRBD1	.	15	CAWSAFGQGEYEQYF	TGTGCCTGGAGCGCTTTTGGACAGGGAGAGTACGAGCAGTACTTC
TRBV6-6	TRBJ2-1	TRBD2	.	15	CASRGGTSGDNEQFF	TGTGCCAGCAGGGGGGGGACTAGCGGTGACAATGAGCAGTTCTTC
TRBV9	TRBJ2-1	TRBD2	.	16	CASSFQLGTNHNEQFF	TGTGCCAGCAGCTTCCAATTGGGGACTAACCACAATGAGCAGTTCTTC
TRBV18	TRBJ2-5	.	.	13	CASSPRGRETQYF	TGTGCCAGCTCACCCCGGGGCCGCGAGACCCAGTACTTC
TRBV14	TRBJ2-7	.	.	13	CASSPTYVYEQYF	TGTGCCAGCAGCCCGACGTACGTTTACGAGCAGTACTTC